The subject of this entry is one T cell receptor beta chain. This sample is drawn from a study of cytomegalovirus exposure and HLA in healthy donors. Both 60 Vbeta primers and 13 Jbeta primers went into the PCR. The data were produced by immunoSEQ multiplex PCR, yet TCRdb's version contains in-frame clones alone and is incomplete. Of 85,000 to 100,000 clones in the sample, approximately 72% are singletons; the top ten hold over 4%. Trimming cost V 0 bases and J 1 base, with 13 bases left between them. CDR3 length: 16 amino acids. Germline lookup yields CDR1 LGHNT and CDR2 FRNRAP. The chain carries TRBV12-5 and TRBJ2-7; a weak D match, TRBD1 (6 bases). Sample: PBMCs. This receptor was identified in a middle-aged woman in good health and CMV-seropositive. The DNA for the CDR3 is TGTGCTAGTGGTTTGGTAACAGGGTTAGGGTCCTACGAGCAGTACTTC. Amino acid sequence: CASGLVTGLGSYEQYF. Combining the CDR3 with reference TRBV12-5 and TRBJ2-7 gives the whole variable domain DARVTQTPRHKVTEMGQEVTMRCQPILGHNTVFWYRQTMMQGLELLAYFRNRAPLDDSGMPKDRFSAEMPDATLATLKIQPSEPRDSAVYFCASGLVTGLGSYEQYFGPGTRLTVT.